The 8 T cell receptor beta chains below all came from one sample that was sequenced in a study of blood T cells in healthy people across ages. Primed by a sample-barcoded 5' primer and a J-beta primer mix, a second PCR proceeded for roughly 7 to 11 cycles. One entry per CDR3 protein results from TCRdb running MiXCR on the 5' RACE reads. The profile shows more than 1,000,000 distinct CDR3 sequences, approximately 25% of them singletons. In addition, the sample was reused for a study of T cells of mothers and their children.

Sequences were obtained from blood. The receptors here all came from a girl aged 2-10 years in good health.

This clonotype has only a few counts. This chain uses TRBV6-2 or TRBV6-3 with TRBJ2-5; no clear D. Germline-derived CDR1 and CDR2 are MNHEY and SVGEGT. This CDR3 is built from 11 residues. The V gene lost 8 bases and the J gene lost 5 bases, with 9 bases spanning the gap. The CDR3 DNA reads as TGTGCCAGCGCCTATTCGGAGACCCAGTACTTC. It is translated as CASAYSETQYF.

The J gene is TRBJ2-5, the V gene TRBV10-3, with 13 bases fitting TRBD2. The length of the CDR3 is 17 residues. Germline lookup yields CDR1 ENHRY and CDR2 SYGVKD. V was clipped by 4 bases and J by 2 bases; unmatched bases: 7. The CDR3 loop reads CAISVGLAGRVQETQYF. CDR3 DNA: TGTGCCATCAGTGTGGGACTAGCGGGAAGGGTGCAAGAGACCCAGTACTTC.

This clonotype was counted only a few times. The J gene is TRBJ1-4, the V gene TRBV12-3 or TRBV12-4, with D maybe TRBD1 (5 bases). This CDR3 contains 15 residues. The V gene lost 7 bases and the J gene lost 5 bases, with 17 bases spanning the gap. The CDR3, as DNA: TGTGCCAGCATCAAGCCGGGACTTCTAAATGAAAAACTGTTTTTT. The encoded protein is CASIKPGLLNEKLFF.

This clonotype was recorded only once. The chain joins TRBV27 to TRBJ2-2, with 11 bases aligning to TRBD2. V shed 4 bases, J shed 6 bases, and the junction held 13 bases outside the gene matches. The CDR3 runs to 18 residues. The V gene's germline CDR1 is MNHEY and CDR2 SMNVEV (reference sequence). The CDR3 DNA follows: TGTGCCAGCAGTTCCCCTCCTATAAATAGCGGGAGGGCCGGGGAGCTGTTTTTT. This translates into CASSSPPINSGRAGELFF.

V usage is TRBV7-2 and J usage is TRBJ1-2; a weak D match, TRBD1 (6 bases). The germline V gene encodes CDR1 SGHTA and CDR2 FQGNSA. The CDR3 extends over 13 amino acids. V dropped 5 bases and J dropped 4 bases, with 11 bases sitting between them. CDR3 sequence (DNA): TGTGCCAGCAGCCGGACAGACTTCTATGGCTACACCTTC. Residues: CASSRTDFYGYTF. The full variable domain, its missing parts supplied by reference TRBV7-2 and TRBJ1-2, is GAGVSQSPSNKVTEKGKDVELRCDPISGHTALYWYRQSLGQGLEFLIYFQGNSAPDKSGLPSDRFSAERTGGSVSTLTIQRTQQEDSAVYLCASSRTDFYGYTFGSGTRLTVV.

The rearrangement joins TRBV6-6 to TRBJ2-7; 7 nucleotides align to TRBD1. Looked up from germline, CDR1 is MNHNY and CDR2 is SVGAGI (reference sequence). V was pared by 6 bases and J by 5 bases, with 7 bases of the junction left unmatched. The CDR3 loop spans 13 amino acids. The CDR3 DNA sequence: TGTGCCAGCAGACCGACAGGGATCCACGAGCAGTACTTC. Translating gives CASRPTGIHEQYF.

A remark on this clonotype: At one end the junction does not follow the germline gene, possibly because of a read error. The chain links TRBV6-5 to TRBJ2-7; a possible D gene is TRBD2 (6 bases). Germline lookup yields CDR1 MNHEY and CDR2 SVGAGI. CDR3 length: 12 residues. CDR3 DNA sequence: TGTGCTAGCAGCTACCCCGGGGGCGAGCAGTACTTC. Amino acid sequence: CASSYPGGEQYF.

The V gene is TRBV12-3 or TRBV12-4, the J gene TRBJ2-5; D call uncertain. The J call is uncertain, as TRBJ2-1 better fits the DNA end. The length of the CDR3 is 12 residues. CDR3 nucleotide sequence: TGTGCCAGCAGTTTGGAAAACCATGAGCAGTTCTTC. Its protein product is CASSLENHEQFF.